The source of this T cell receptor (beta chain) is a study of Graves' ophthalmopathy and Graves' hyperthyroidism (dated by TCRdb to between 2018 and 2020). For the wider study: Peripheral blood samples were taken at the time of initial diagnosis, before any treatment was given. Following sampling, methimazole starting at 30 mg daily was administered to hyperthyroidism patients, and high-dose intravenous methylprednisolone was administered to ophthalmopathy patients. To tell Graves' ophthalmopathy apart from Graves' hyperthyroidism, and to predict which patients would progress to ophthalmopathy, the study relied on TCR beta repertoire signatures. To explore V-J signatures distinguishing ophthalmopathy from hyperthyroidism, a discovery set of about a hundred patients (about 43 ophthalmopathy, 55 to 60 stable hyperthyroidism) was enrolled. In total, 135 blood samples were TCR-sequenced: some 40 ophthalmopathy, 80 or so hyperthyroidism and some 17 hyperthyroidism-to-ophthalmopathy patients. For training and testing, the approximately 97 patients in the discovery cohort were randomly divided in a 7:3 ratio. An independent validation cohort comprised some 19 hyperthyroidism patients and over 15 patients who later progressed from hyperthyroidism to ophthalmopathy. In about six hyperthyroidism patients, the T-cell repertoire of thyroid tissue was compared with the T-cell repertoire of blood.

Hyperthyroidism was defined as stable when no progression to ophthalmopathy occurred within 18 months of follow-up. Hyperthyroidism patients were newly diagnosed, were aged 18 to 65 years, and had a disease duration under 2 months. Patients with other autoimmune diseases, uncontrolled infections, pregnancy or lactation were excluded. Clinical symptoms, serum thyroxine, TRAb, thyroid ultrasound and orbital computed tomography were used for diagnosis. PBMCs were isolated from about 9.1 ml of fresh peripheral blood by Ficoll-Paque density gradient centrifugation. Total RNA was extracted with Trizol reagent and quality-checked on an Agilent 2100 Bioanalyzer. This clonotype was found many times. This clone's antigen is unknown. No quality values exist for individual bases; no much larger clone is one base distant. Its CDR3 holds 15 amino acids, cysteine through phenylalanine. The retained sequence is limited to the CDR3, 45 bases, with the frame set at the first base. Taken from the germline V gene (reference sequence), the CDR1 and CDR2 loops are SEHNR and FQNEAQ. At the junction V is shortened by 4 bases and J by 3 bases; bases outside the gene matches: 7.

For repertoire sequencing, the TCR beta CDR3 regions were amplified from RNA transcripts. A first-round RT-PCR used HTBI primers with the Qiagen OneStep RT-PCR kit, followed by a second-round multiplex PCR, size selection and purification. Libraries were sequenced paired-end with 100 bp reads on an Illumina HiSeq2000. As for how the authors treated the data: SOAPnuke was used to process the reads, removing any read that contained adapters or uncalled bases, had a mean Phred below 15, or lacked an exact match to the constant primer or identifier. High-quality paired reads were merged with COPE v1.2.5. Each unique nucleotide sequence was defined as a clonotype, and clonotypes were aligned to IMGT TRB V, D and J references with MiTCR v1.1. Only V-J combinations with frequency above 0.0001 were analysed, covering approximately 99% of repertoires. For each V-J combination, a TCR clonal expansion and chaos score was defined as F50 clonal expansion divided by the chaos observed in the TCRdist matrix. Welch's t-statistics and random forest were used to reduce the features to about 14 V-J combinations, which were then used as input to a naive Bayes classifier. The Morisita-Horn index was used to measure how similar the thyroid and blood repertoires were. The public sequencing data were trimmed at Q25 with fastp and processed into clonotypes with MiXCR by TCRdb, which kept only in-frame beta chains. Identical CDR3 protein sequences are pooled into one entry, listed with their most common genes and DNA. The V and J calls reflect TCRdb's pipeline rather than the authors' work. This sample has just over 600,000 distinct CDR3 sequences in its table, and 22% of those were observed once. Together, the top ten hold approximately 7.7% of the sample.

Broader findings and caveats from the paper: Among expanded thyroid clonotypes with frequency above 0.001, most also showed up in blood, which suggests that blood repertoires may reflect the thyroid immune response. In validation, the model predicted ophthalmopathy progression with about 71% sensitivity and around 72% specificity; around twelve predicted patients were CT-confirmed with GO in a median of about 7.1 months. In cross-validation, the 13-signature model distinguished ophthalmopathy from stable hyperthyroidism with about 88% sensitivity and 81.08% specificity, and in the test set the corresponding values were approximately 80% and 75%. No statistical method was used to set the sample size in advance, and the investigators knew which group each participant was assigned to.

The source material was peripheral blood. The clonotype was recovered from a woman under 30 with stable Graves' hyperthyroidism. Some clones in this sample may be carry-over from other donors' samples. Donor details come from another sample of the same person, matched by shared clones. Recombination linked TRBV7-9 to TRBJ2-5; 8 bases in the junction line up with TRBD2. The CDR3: CASSSRGGQKETQYF. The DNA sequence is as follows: TGTGCCAGCAGCTCCCGGGGGGGGCAAAAAGAGACCCAGTACTTC.